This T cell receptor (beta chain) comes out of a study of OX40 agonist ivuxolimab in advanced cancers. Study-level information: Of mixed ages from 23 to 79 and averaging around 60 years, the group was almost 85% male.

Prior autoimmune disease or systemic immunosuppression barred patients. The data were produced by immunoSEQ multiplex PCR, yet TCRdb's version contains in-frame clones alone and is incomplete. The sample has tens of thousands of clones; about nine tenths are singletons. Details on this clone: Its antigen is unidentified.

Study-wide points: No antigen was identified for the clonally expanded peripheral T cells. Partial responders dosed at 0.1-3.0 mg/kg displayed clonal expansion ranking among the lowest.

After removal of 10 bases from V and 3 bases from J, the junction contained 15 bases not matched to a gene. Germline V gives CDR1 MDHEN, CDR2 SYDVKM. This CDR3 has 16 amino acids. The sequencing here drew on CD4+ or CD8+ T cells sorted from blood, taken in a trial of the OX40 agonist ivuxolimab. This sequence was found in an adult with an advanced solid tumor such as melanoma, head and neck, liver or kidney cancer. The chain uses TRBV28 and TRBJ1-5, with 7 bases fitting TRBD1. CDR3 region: CATMPGQALYNQPQHF. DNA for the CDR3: TGTGCCACTATGCCAGGACAGGCCCTCTACAATCAGCCCCAGCATTTT.